The 25 T cell receptor beta chains presented below share a single source sample, sequenced in a study of T cells in Graves' hyperthyroidism and ophthalmopathy. Amplified TCR beta CDR3 regions derived from RNA transcripts. The TCR CDR3 first-round RT-PCR relied on the HTBI primer set. TCRdb reanalysed the multiplex PCR reads using MiXCR and keeps one entry per CDR3 protein. The sample shows fewer than 450,000 distinct CDR3 sequences, 17% of them seen only once. The sample taken for sequencing was blood. The receptors were sampled from a woman between 25 and 40 years old with Graves' hyperthyroidism that later progressed to Graves' ophthalmopathy.

This chain uses TRBV11-2 with TRBJ2-7; D is unclear. CDR1 SGHAT and CDR2 FQNNGV come from the germline V gene. This CDR3 comprises 11 residues. Trimming stripped 6 bases from V and 6 bases from J, with 9 bases between. For the CDR3, the DNA is TGTGCCAGCAGTCGTTCTCCCGAGCAGTACTTC. Its protein is CASSRSPEQYF.

Of note for this clonotype: A much bigger clone sits one base away, suggesting this may be a read error. The rearrangement links TRBV6-1 to TRBJ1-1; TRBD1 is a possible D gene (5 bases). Germline V CDR1 and CDR2: MNHNS, SASEGT. V lost 5 bases and J lost 5, with 12 bases in between. The CDR3 covers 13 residues. This chain's CDR3 is CASSRGRDTEAFF. The CDR3, as DNA: TGTGCCAGCAGTCGGGGCCGCGATACTGAAGCTTTCTTT.

The rearrangement links TRBV2 to TRBJ2-5; D remains ambiguous. Per germline, CDR1 SNHLY and CDR2 FYNNEI. Trimming removed 0 bases from V and 2 bases from J, with 10 bases in between. The CDR3 extends over 15 amino acids. CDR3 amino acids: CASSEAHNKQETQYF. The CDR3 nucleotides read TGTGCCAGCAGTGAAGCTCACAATAAACAAGAGACCCAGTACTTC.

About this clonotype itself: One end of the junction is discordant with germline, which a read error may explain. This chain links TRBV19 with TRBJ1-1, with unresolved D. There are 16 residues in the CDR3. Germline V gene lookup returns CDR1 LNHDA and CDR2 SQIVND (reference sequence). CDR3 residues: CASSSPREGRNAEAFF. The DNA of the CDR3 is TGTGCCAGTAGTTCCCCTCGGGAGGGCCGGAACGCTGAAGCTTTCTTT.

At least ten counts were recorded for this clonotype. This chain uses TRBV3-1 with TRBJ2-7; no reliable D call. This CDR3 region has 14 residues. Between the trimmed V and J ends, which lost 3 bases and 3 bases, there was a span of 12 bases. From germline, CDR1 is LGHDT and CDR2 YNNKEL (reference sequence). The CDR3 spells CASSHPSRNYEQYF. CDR3 DNA sequence: TGTGCCAGCAGCCACCCATCTCGAAACTACGAGCAGTACTTC.

The V call is TRBV28, the J call TRBJ1-3; no clear D. Trimming cost V 3 bases and J 2 bases, with 11 bases left between them. This CDR3 is 15 amino acids long. Germline CDR1 MDHEN, CDR2 SYDVKM. The CDR3 sequence is CASSFGRQAGNTIYF. As DNA, the CDR3 is TGTGCCAGCAGTTTCGGTCGCCAGGCTGGAAACACCATATATTTT.

This clonotype was seen repeatedly, ten times or more. The rearrangement joins TRBV3-1 to TRBJ2-3; D is perhaps TRBD2 (7 bases). Germline V CDR1 and CDR2: LGHDT, YNNKEL (reference sequence). The CDR3 totals 15 residues. The V end was cut by 1 base, the J end by 4 bases, with 12 bases between. The CDR3 is CASSQGGGGADTQYF. In nucleotides, the CDR3 is TGTGCCAGCAGCCAAGGTGGGGGGGGCGCAGATACGCAGTATTTT.

This clonotype showed up many times. The rearrangement links TRBV28 to TRBJ2-7; D not resolved. Deletions cut 5 bases from V and 2 bases from J, with 10 bases between. This CDR3 has 13 residues. Germline lookup yields CDR1 MDHEN and CDR2 SYDVKM. The CDR3 coding sequence is TGTGCCAGCAGTACAGTCCCTGCCTACGAGCAGTACTTC. Residues: CASSTVPAYEQYF. Variable domain in full (rest from reference TRBV28 and TRBJ2-7): DVKVTQSSRYLVKRTGEKVFLECVQDMDHENMFWYRQDPGLGLRLIYFSYDVKMKEKGDIPEGYSVSREKKERFSLILESASTNQTSMYLCASSTVPAYEQYFGPGTRLTVT.

The chain uses TRBV29-1 and TRBJ2-1, with D possibly being TRBD2 (6 bases). The germline V and J ends were trimmed by 4 bases and 5 bases, with 12 bases remaining between them. Per the germline V gene, CDR1 is SQVTM and CDR2 is ANQGSEA. The CDR3 is 13 residues long. CDR3 sequence: CSVAGGIDNEQFF. The DNA for the CDR3 is TGCAGCGTTGCCGGGGGTATCGACAATGAGCAGTTCTTC.

This clonotype was counted at least ten times. This chain uses TRBV12-3 or TRBV12-4 with TRBJ1-5; 9 bases agree with TRBD1. Trimming took 5 bases from V and 4 from J; bases not matched to a gene: 3. The CDR3 totals 14 residues. CDR3 sequence: CASSTTGGNQPQHF. The DNA of the CDR3 is TGTGCCAGCAGTACGACAGGGGGAAATCAGCCCCAGCATTTT.

The sample holds a few counts of this clonotype. CDR3 DNA: TGTGCCAGTAGTTTAGGCATTCGGGACACTGAAGCTTTCTTT. Translating gives CASSLGIRDTEAFF. The gene calls are TRBV19 and TRBJ1-1; D ambiguous. In germline, CDR1 is LNHDA, CDR2 SQIVND (reference sequence). V was cut by 5 bases and J by 3 bases, with 13 bases left in between. The CDR3 sequence is 14 residues long.

The chain has TRBV27 and TRBJ2-3; D is unclear. Looked up from germline, CDR1 is MNHEY and CDR2 is SMNVEV (reference sequence). The CDR3 has 13 residues. V gave up 3 bases and J gave up 4 bases, with 8 bases separating them. The CDR3: CASSFVYSDTQYF. The CDR3 coding sequence is TGTGCCAGCAGTTTCGTGTATTCAGATACGCAGTATTTT.

About this clonotype: One base away lies a much larger clone, so this may be a sequencing read error. In nucleotides, the CDR3 is TGTGCCAGCAGTGATTTTGGCGGGGGTGGCTACACCTTC. It codes for CASSDFGGGGYTF. The chain links TRBV12-3 or TRBV12-4 to TRBJ1-2, with D maybe TRBD1 (5 bases). The CDR3 spans 13 residues. Trimming cost V 5 bases and J 7 bases, with 14 bases left between them.

Ten or more counts support this clonotype. The V and J genes are TRBV7-9 and TRBJ2-1; 12 bases line up with TRBD2. CDR1 is SEHNR and CDR2 is FQNEAQ in the germline V gene (reference sequence). After removal of 7 bases from V and 4 bases from J, the junction contained 5 bases not matched to a gene. This CDR3 spans 15 amino acids. The CDR3 spells CASTLLAGGYNEQFF. CDR3 sequence (DNA): TGTGCCAGCACCCTCCTAGCGGGAGGGTACAATGAGCAGTTCTTC.

CDR3 in amino acids: CASSFDLVGGQFF. CDR3 DNA: TGTGCCAGCAGTTTTGATTTAGTAGGGGGACAGTTCTTC. The chain is built from TRBV6-1 and TRBJ2-1, with D possibly TRBD1 on 6 matching bases. CDR3 length: 13 amino acids. Germline values: CDR1 MNHNS, CDR2 SASEGT. Trimming took off 5 bases at V and 13 bases at J, with 18 bases between the two ends.

This clonotype was detected ten times or more. CDR3 coding DNA: TGTGCCAGCAGTGAAGGGAGTTCTGGGGCCAACGTCCTGACTTTC. The encoded protein is CASSEGSSGANVLTF. The chain has TRBV2 and TRBJ2-6; no definite D call. V was clipped by 1 base and J by 1 base, with 5 bases between them. The CDR3 extends over 15 amino acids. Germline V gives CDR1 SNHLY, CDR2 FYNNEI.

This clonotype was counted many times. This chain joins TRBV29-1 and TRBJ2-3, with 7 positions matching TRBD1. The CDR3 is made up of 12 amino acids. After removal of 7 bases from V and 4 bases from J, the junction contained 5 bases not matched to a gene. Germline values: CDR1 SQVTM, CDR2 ANQGSEA. This chain's CDR3 is CSARQGPDTQYF. The CDR3 bases are TGCAGCGCGAGACAGGGACCAGATACGCAGTATTTT.

This clonotype has at least ten counts. The gene calls are TRBV28 and TRBJ2-7; 7 nucleotides agree with TRBD1. J lost 7 bases, V lost 8 bases, and 11 bases had no gene match. This CDR3 region has 13 residues. Germline CDR1 is MDHEN and CDR2 is SYDVKM. The CDR3 DNA sequence: TGTGCCAGCTGGAGACAGGGTTCGCGAGAGCAGTACTTC. This gives the protein CASWRQGSREQYF. The full variable domain, completed using reference TRBV28 and TRBJ2-7, is DVKVTQSSRYLVKRTGEKVFLECVQDMDHENMFWYRQDPGLGLRLIYFSYDVKMKEKGDIPEGYSVSREKKERFSLILESASTNQTSMYLCASWRQGSREQYFGPGTRLTVT.

As regards this clonotype: A much larger clone differs from this one at a single base, so this may be a read error. The chain joins TRBV30 to TRBJ2-3, with a tentative D call TRBD2 (5 bases). Germline values: CDR1 GTSNPN, CDR2 SVGIG (reference sequence). Trimming cost V 5 bases and J 2 bases, with 11 bases left between them. CDR3 size: 13 residues. The DNA for the CDR3 is TGTGCCTGGGGATGGGGAGCCACAGATACGCAGTATTTT. It codes for CAWGWGATDTQYF. The variable domain in full, completed from reference TRBV30 and TRBJ2-3, reads SQTIHQWPATLVQPVGSPLSLECTVEGTSNPNLYWYRQAAGRGLQLLFYSVGIGQISSEVPQNLSASRPQDRQFILSSKKLLLSDSGFYLCAWGWGATDTQYFGPGTRLTVL.

There are a few counts of this clonotype. The rearrangement links TRBV18 to TRBJ2-3, with D maybe TRBD2 (5 bases). The CDR3 covers 14 residues. Trimming stripped 7 bases from V and 2 bases from J, with 13 bases between. CDR1 and CDR2 from the germline V gene are KGHSH and LQKENI. CDR3 nucleotide sequence: TGTGCCAGCTTAGGAGGCGGTACCACAGATACGCAGTATTTT. Residues: CASLGGGTTDTQYF.

This clonotype was seen more than once but under ten times. The chain links TRBV20-1 to TRBJ2-7; no definite D call. CDR1 DFQATT and CDR2 SNEGSKA come from the germline V gene (reference sequence). The CDR3 covers 14 residues. V was clipped by 0 bases and J by 1 base, with 10 bases between them. The CDR3 here is CSARDRSSSYEQYF. CDR3 coding DNA: TGCAGTGCTAGAGATCGGTCCTCGTCCTACGAGCAGTACTTC.

A few counts support this clonotype. The J gene is TRBJ1-2, the V gene TRBV4-1; D is ambiguous. The germline CDR1 and CDR2 sequences are MGHRA and YSYEKL. Trimming stripped 0 bases from V and 7 bases from J, with 9 bases between. CDR3 length: 13 amino acids. CDR3 DNA: TGCGCCAGCAGCCAAGACGTTTTGAGTGGCTACACCTTC. Translating it yields CASSQDVLSGYTF.

This clonotype was recorded at least ten times. V is TRBV13 and J is TRBJ2-7; 7 bases align to TRBD2. The germline CDR1 and CDR2 sequences are PRHDT and FYEKMQ (reference sequence). Unmatched junction bases numbered 15, after V lost 4 bases and J lost 3 bases. This CDR3 comprises 17 residues. CDR3 DNA: TGTGCCAGCAGCTCCCCGCCCGGGGAAGGCGGGAGCTACGAGCAGTACTTC. This sequence encodes CASSSPPGEGGSYEQYF.

This clonotype was counted ten times or more. This chain connects TRBV5-5 to TRBJ1-1; a possible D gene is TRBD1 (5 bases). There are 12 residues in the CDR3. The V end lost 3 bases, the J end lost 7 bases, and 10 bases lay between the germline ends. Germline CDR1 reads SGHKS; CDR2 reads YYEKEE (reference sequence). The CDR3: CASSWGGVEAFF. The CDR3 nucleotides are TGTGCCAGCAGCTGGGGAGGGGTTGAAGCTTTCTTT.

This clonotype appeared many times. This sequence joins TRBV10-2 and TRBJ2-5; no reliable D call. Germline V lookup: CDR1 WSHSY, CDR2 SAAADI. CDR3 length: 15 amino acids. V lost 0 bases and J 5 bases, leaving 13 bases between the germline ends. The CDR3 nucleotides are TGCGCCAGCAGTGAGTCGAGCAGGCCCCGTGAGACCCAGTACTTC. It encodes CASSESSRPRETQYF.